This is a list of T cell receptor beta chains from one sample in a study of T-cell memory formation after mild COVID-19. In TCRdb, the 5' RACE reads were re-called with MiXCR into one record per CDR3 protein. In the table there are roughly 450,000 distinct CDR3 sequences, under 20% of which are singletons. Source material: PBMCs or a T cell subset sorted from them (not recorded which). These receptors originate from a man aged 18 to 35 who had mild COVID-19 (a few samples of this study predate the infection). Cell type and time point are not known. Each CDR3 is given with its conserved first and last residue. The D gene is left open where the match is weak. A row's size may be missing; if present it is once, few, many or a size class.

TRBV29-1,TRBJ2-3,.,many,CSGVRTDTQYF,TGCAGCGGGGTGCGCACAGATACGCAGTATTTT
TRBV7-2,TRBJ2-7,.,.,CASSLSPEQYF,TGTGCCAGCAGCTTAAGTCCTGAGCAGTACTTC
TRBV5-1,TRBJ2-3,.,.,CASSLGGGTTDTQYF,TGCGCCAGCAGCTTGGGTGGCGGGACCACAGATACGCAGTATTTT
TRBV5-1,TRBJ2-7,.,many,CASSLDASRSYEQYF,TGCGCCAGCAGCTTGGATGCTAGCAGGTCCTACGAGCAGTACTTC
TRBV20-1,TRBJ2-2,.,few,CSARPGLNTGELFF,TGCAGTGCTAGACCGGGACTCAACACCGGGGAGCTGTTTTTT
TRBV6-2/TRBV6-3,TRBJ1-2,.,.,CASSYSLESPYGYTF,TGTGCCAGCAGTTACTCTTTGGAGTCACCCTATGGCTACACCTTC
TRBV9,TRBJ1-2,TRBD1,many,CASSATGAPSVSGYTF,TGTGCCAGCAGCGCGACAGGGGCCCCCTCTGTATCTGGCTACACCTTC
TRBV4-3,TRBJ1-2,.,few,CASSQDRAAYGYTF,TGCGCCAGCAGCCAGGACCGGGCCGCCTATGGCTACACCTTC
TRBV14,TRBJ2-1,TRBD2,many,CASSQAGGYNEQFF,TGTGCCAGCAGCCAAGCGGGGGGTTACAATGAGCAGTTCTTC
TRBV5-1,TRBJ2-1,.,few,CASRRPQATHEQFF,TGCGCCAGCAGGCGACCACAGGCGACGCATGAGCAGTTCTTC
TRBV6-5,TRBJ2-3,.,.,CASRNRSLTDTQYF,TGTGCCAGCAGAAACCGGAGCCTCACAGATACGCAGTATTTT
TRBV7-8,TRBJ2-2,.,.,CASIGVGTPNTGELFF,TGTGCCAGCATTGGAGTGGGGACACCGAACACCGGGGAGCTGTTTTTT
TRBV15,TRBJ2-3,.,.,CATSGGTGVPTDTQYF,TGTGCCACCAGCGGGGGGACGGGGGTTCCCACAGATACGCAGTATTTT
TRBV7-9,TRBJ1-1,.,few,CASSEPGKNTEAFF,TGTGCCAGCAGCGAACCGGGAAAGAACACTGAAGCTTTCTTT
TRBV20-1,TRBJ1-1,TRBD1,.,CSARSETGVESEAFF,TGCAGTGCTAGATCTGAGACAGGGGTGGAGTCCGAAGCTTTCTTT
TRBV19,TRBJ2-1,.,many,CASSIRGADEQFF,TGTGCCAGTAGTATACGGGGGGCGGATGAGCAGTTCTTC
TRBV19,TRBJ1-2,.,.,CASNPPQGYGYTF,TGTGCCAGTAATCCGCCGCAGGGCTATGGCTACACCTTC
TRBV7-2,TRBJ2-2,.,few,CASSPREVGTGELFF,TGTGCCAGCAGCCCCAGGGAGGTGGGCACCGGGGAGCTGTTTTTT
TRBV5-1,TRBJ1-1,.,.,CASSRGDNSPNTEAFF,TGCGCCAGCAGCCGCGGGGACAATAGTCCGAACACTGAAGCTTTCTTT
TRBV7-2,TRBJ2-2,.,.,CASSLGALGNTGELFF,TGTGCCAGCAGCTTAGGGGCTCTGGGTAACACCGGGGAGCTGTTTTTT